The rows below give T cell receptor beta chains drawn from one sample of a study of blood T cell repertoires in COVID-19. The assay was immunoSEQ multiplex PCR, and TCRdb's table has in-frame clones only and misses some. The top ten hold 5.5% to 8% of the sample, which has about 240,000 clones, approximately 87% seen once. Material: peripheral blood. All receptors come from a man aged 60 to 75 with acute or convalescent COVID-19. The CDR3 runs from the conserved cysteine through the conserved F or W. The order of the fields is J gene, V gene, clone size, D gene, CDR3 DNA, CDR3 protein. A D gene is named only where the DNA matches it firmly. Clone size appears in some rows only: once, few, many, or a class for an expanded clone.

J gene: TRBJ2-7
V gene: TRBV7-2
clone size: NA
D gene: TRBD1
CDR3 DNA: TGTGCCAGCAGCTTAGGGGACAGATTTTTGGCGAACTACGAGCAGTACTTC
CDR3 protein: CASSLGDRFLANYEQYF

J gene: TRBJ2-1
V gene: TRBV7-8
clone size: once
D gene: NA
CDR3 DNA: TGTGCCAGCAGCTTACGGACTACTTCCTACAATGAGCAGTTCTTC
CDR3 protein: CASSLRTTSYNEQFF

J gene: TRBJ1-4
V gene: TRBV18
clone size: NA
D gene: TRBD1
CDR3 DNA: TGTGCCAGCTCACCCGGACAGGGCCGGCCACAAATGTGGGAACTGTTTTTT
CDR3 protein: CASSPGQGRPQMWELFF

J gene: TRBJ1-1
V gene: TRBV4-3
clone size: NA
D gene: NA
CDR3 DNA: TGCGCCAGCAGCCAGACGGACAGACTGAACACTGAAGCTTTCTTT
CDR3 protein: CASSQTDRLNTEAFF

J gene: TRBJ2-1
V gene: TRBV7-9
clone size: NA
D gene: NA
CDR3 DNA: TGTGCCAGCAGCAAAAACCGGGACTCCTTATACAATGAGCAGTTCTTC
CDR3 protein: CASSKNRDSLYNEQFF

J gene: TRBJ2-7
V gene: TRBV4-3
clone size: NA
D gene: TRBD2
CDR3 DNA: TGCGCCAGCAGCCCATTGACTAGCGGGAGCGAGCAGTACTTC
CDR3 protein: CASSPLTSGSEQYF

J gene: TRBJ2-3
V gene: TRBV28
clone size: NA
D gene: TRBD2
CDR3 DNA: TGTGCCAGCAGTTCCTGGACTAGCGGGAGGGAGGCAGATACGCAGTATTTT
CDR3 protein: CASSSWTSGREADTQYF

J gene: TRBJ2-3
V gene: TRBV5-1
clone size: NA
D gene: NA
CDR3 DNA: TGCGCCAGCAGCCTAGCCGGAGGCACAGATACGCAGTATTTT
CDR3 protein: CASSLAGGTDTQYF

J gene: TRBJ1-2
V gene: TRBV7-2
clone size: NA
D gene: NA
CDR3 DNA: TGTGCCAGCAGCTTAGCGGGGCGGAGTTCGGGCTACACCTTC
CDR3 protein: CASSLAGRSSGYTF

J gene: TRBJ1-4
V gene: TRBV25-1
clone size: once
D gene: TRBD1
CDR3 DNA: TGTGCCAGCAGTGCCCCGACAGGGACTAATGAAAAACTGTTTTTT
CDR3 protein: CASSAPTGTNEKLFF

J gene: TRBJ2-1
V gene: TRBV18
clone size: NA
D gene: NA
CDR3 DNA: TGTGCCAGCTCACCACGGACTCCCGGCGGGGATGAGCAGTTCTTC
CDR3 protein: CASSPRTPGGDEQFF

J gene: TRBJ2-7
V gene: TRBV7-2
clone size: NA
D gene: TRBD2
CDR3 DNA: TGTGCCAGCAGCTTAGAAGGGCGGGAGCCAGCCTACGAGCAGTACTTC
CDR3 protein: CASSLEGREPAYEQYF

J gene: TRBJ2-7
V gene: TRBV25-1
clone size: NA
D gene: NA
CDR3 DNA: TGTGCCAGCAGTGGGCGCCAGGTCACCTACGAGCAGTACTTC
CDR3 protein: CASSGRQVTYEQYF

J gene: TRBJ2-7
V gene: TRBV27
clone size: NA
D gene: NA
CDR3 DNA: TGTGCCAGCAGTTTTGGTCAGAGGACCTACGAGCAGTACTTC
CDR3 protein: CASSFGQRTYEQYF

J gene: TRBJ2-5
V gene: TRBV11-2
clone size: NA
D gene: TRBD2
CDR3 DNA: TGTGCCAGCAGCTTGCTACTACCGGGGGGAGAGACCCAGTACTTC
CDR3 protein: CASSLLLPGGETQYF

J gene: TRBJ2-7
V gene: TRBV10-3
clone size: NA
D gene: TRBD1
CDR3 DNA: TGTGCCAGCACTGACGGGACAGGCTCCTACGAGCAGTACTTC
CDR3 protein: CASTDGTGSYEQYF

J gene: TRBJ2-7
V gene: TRBV19
clone size: NA
D gene: NA
CDR3 DNA: TGTGCCAGTAGTACGGGACTCTCGTTCTACGAGCAGTACTTC
CDR3 protein: CASSTGLSFYEQYF

J gene: TRBJ2-3
V gene: TRBV5-6
clone size: NA
D gene: TRBD2
CDR3 DNA: TGTGCCAGCAGTCTAACTAGCGGTAGCACAGATACGCAGTATTTT
CDR3 protein: CASSLTSGSTDTQYF

J gene: TRBJ1-2
V gene: TRBV7-9
clone size: NA
D gene: TRBD1
CDR3 DNA: TGTGCCAGCAGCTCTGGACAGGGCTATGGCTACACCTTC
CDR3 protein: CASSSGQGYGYTF

J gene: TRBJ2-7
V gene: TRBV5-6
clone size: NA
D gene: TRBD1
CDR3 DNA: TGTGCCAGCAGCGCCCCCTGGGACAGCTACGAGCAGTACTTC
CDR3 protein: CASSAPWDSYEQYF

J gene: TRBJ1-2
V gene: TRBV7-2
clone size: NA
D gene: NA
CDR3 DNA: TGTGCCAGCAGACAGACCTTATCACCCATCTATGGCTACACCTTC
CDR3 protein: CASRQTLSPIYGYTF

J gene: TRBJ2-3
V gene: TRBV19
clone size: NA
D gene: NA
CDR3 DNA: TGTGCCAGTAGGGGACTGACTAGCACAGATACGCAGTATTTT
CDR3 protein: CASRGLTSTDTQYF

J gene: TRBJ1-2
V gene: TRBV5-4
clone size: few
D gene: NA
CDR3 DNA: TGTGCCAGCAGCTTGGCAATTGACAGGAAGAGGAGCTACACCTTC
CDR3 protein: CASSLAIDRKRSYTF

J gene: TRBJ2-2
V gene: TRBV6-2/TRBV6-3
clone size: NA
D gene: NA
CDR3 DNA: TGTGCCAGCAGCCGGGACTTGAACACCGGGGAGCTGTTTTTT
CDR3 protein: CASSRDLNTGELFF

J gene: TRBJ2-3
V gene: TRBV11-3
clone size: NA
D gene: NA
CDR3 DNA: TGTGCCAGCAGCTTACTATCGGTCCTCACAGATACGCAGTATTTT
CDR3 protein: CASSLLSVLTDTQYF

J gene: TRBJ1-5
V gene: TRBV29-1
clone size: NA
D gene: TRBD1
CDR3 DNA: TGCAGCGTTCGGGAGGGGGCCCGTCAGCCCCAGCATTTT
CDR3 protein: CSVREGARQPQHF

J gene: TRBJ1-3
V gene: TRBV4-2
clone size: NA
D gene: NA
CDR3 DNA: TGTGCCAGCAGTCAAGATCTAGGGGACTCTGGAAACACCATATATTTT
CDR3 protein: CASSQDLGDSGNTIYF

J gene: TRBJ1-5
V gene: TRBV9
clone size: NA
D gene: TRBD1
CDR3 DNA: TGTGCCAGCAGCGACGGACAGGGAAGCAATCAGCCCCAGCATTTT
CDR3 protein: CASSDGQGSNQPQHF

J gene: TRBJ1-2
V gene: TRBV6-5
clone size: NA
D gene: TRBD1
CDR3 DNA: TGTGCCAGCAGTTACACGACAGGGGAGAGTAGTGGCTACACCTTC
CDR3 protein: CASSYTTGESSGYTF

J gene: TRBJ2-3
V gene: TRBV7-2
clone size: NA
D gene: NA
CDR3 DNA: TGTGCCAGCAGCCTTCAGGGGAGCACAGATACGCAGTATTTT
CDR3 protein: CASSLQGSTDTQYF

J gene: TRBJ2-1
V gene: TRBV7-8
clone size: NA
D gene: NA
CDR3 DNA: TGTGCCAGCAGCTTAGTTTCAGGCCGGCCACACAATGAGCAGTTCTTC
CDR3 protein: CASSLVSGRPHNEQFF

J gene: TRBJ2-5
V gene: TRBV5-4
clone size: NA
D gene: NA
CDR3 DNA: TGTGCCAGCAGCTCCGTTGGGGGGATTGTAGAGACCCAGTACTTC
CDR3 protein: CASSSVGGIVETQYF

J gene: TRBJ2-3
V gene: TRBV7-3
clone size: NA
D gene: NA
CDR3 DNA: TGTGCCAGCAGCCCCCCGGACAGTCCTAGCACAGATACGCAGTATTTT
CDR3 protein: CASSPPDSPSTDTQYF

J gene: TRBJ2-3
V gene: TRBV7-3
clone size: few
D gene: TRBD2
CDR3 DNA: TGTGCCAGCAGCCGGAGAGCGGGAACCACCACAGATACGCAGTATTTT
CDR3 protein: CASSRRAGTTTDTQYF

J gene: TRBJ1-5
V gene: TRBV18
clone size: few
D gene: TRBD1
CDR3 DNA: TGTGCCAGCTCACTTGACAGGGGGGATCAGCCCCAGCATTTT
CDR3 protein: CASSLDRGDQPQHF

J gene: TRBJ1-2
V gene: TRBV7-9
clone size: NA
D gene: TRBD1
CDR3 DNA: TGTGCCAGCAGCTTAGCGGGACAGGGACCGACGTCCTCTGGCTACACCTTC
CDR3 protein: CASSLAGQGPTSSGYTF

J gene: TRBJ2-1
V gene: TRBV19
clone size: NA
D gene: TRBD1
CDR3 DNA: TGTGCCAGTAGTAGAGACGACAGGGGCGAATACAATGAGCAGTTCTTC
CDR3 protein: CASSRDDRGEYNEQFF

J gene: TRBJ2-1
V gene: TRBV19
clone size: NA
D gene: TRBD1
CDR3 DNA: TGTGCCAGTAAACACAGGGGGCTCAATGAGCAGTTCTTC
CDR3 protein: CASKHRGLNEQFF

J gene: TRBJ2-1
V gene: TRBV27
clone size: NA
D gene: TRBD2
CDR3 DNA: TGTGCCAGCACCCTTGGCGGGGAGGGCCATGAGCAGTTCTTC
CDR3 protein: CASTLGGEGHEQFF

J gene: TRBJ1-5
V gene: TRBV2
clone size: few
D gene: NA
CDR3 DNA: TGTGCCAGCAGCGGTAATAGCAATCAGCCCCAGCATTTT
CDR3 protein: CASSGNSNQPQHF

J gene: TRBJ2-7
V gene: TRBV7-6
clone size: NA
D gene: TRBD2
CDR3 DNA: TGTGCCAGCAGCTTACGACTAGCGGACTCCTACGAGCAGTACTTC
CDR3 protein: CASSLRLADSYEQYF

J gene: TRBJ2-3
V gene: TRBV4-3
clone size: NA
D gene: NA
CDR3 DNA: TGCGCCAGCAGCCCCGAGACAGGCACAGATACGCAGTATTTT
CDR3 protein: CASSPETGTDTQYF

J gene: TRBJ1-1
V gene: TRBV11-2
clone size: once
D gene: TRBD1
CDR3 DNA: TGTGCCAGCAGCTTTCCAGGACAGGTAATGATTGGGAACACTGAAGCTTTCTTT
CDR3 protein: CASSFPGQVMIGNTEAFF

J gene: TRBJ2-3
V gene: TRBV7-3
clone size: NA
D gene: TRBD2
CDR3 DNA: TGTGCCAGCAGCCAGCGGACTAGCGGGAGCGTGAATACGCAGTATTTT
CDR3 protein: CASSQRTSGSVNTQYF

J gene: TRBJ2-1
V gene: TRBV25-1
clone size: NA
D gene: NA
CDR3 DNA: TGTGCCAGCAGTCGAAAAGCGGGTGTCTACAATGAGCAGTTCTTC
CDR3 protein: CASSRKAGVYNEQFF

J gene: TRBJ1-2
V gene: TRBV23-1
clone size: NA
D gene: NA
CDR3 DNA: TGCGCCGAGGAAGGGGCCTATGGCTACACCTTC
CDR3 protein: CAEEGAYGYTF

J gene: TRBJ2-3
V gene: TRBV9
clone size: NA
D gene: NA
CDR3 DNA: TGTGCCAGCAGCGTAGCTGGGATCGGAGGGGATACGCAGTATTTT
CDR3 protein: CASSVAGIGGDTQYF

J gene: TRBJ2-1
V gene: TRBV3-1/TRBV3-2
clone size: NA
D gene: NA
CDR3 DNA: TGTGCCAGCAGCCAAGAATCCAGGGGAGAAGGTGAGCAGTTCTTC
CDR3 protein: CASSQESRGEGEQFF

J gene: TRBJ2-1
V gene: TRBV6-2/TRBV6-3
clone size: NA
D gene: TRBD2
CDR3 DNA: TGTGCCAGCAGCTATAGGGGACTAGTCTCCTACAATGAGCAGTTCTTC
CDR3 protein: CASSYRGLVSYNEQFF

J gene: TRBJ1-3
V gene: TRBV10-3
clone size: NA
D gene: TRBD1
CDR3 DNA: TGTGCCATCAGAGCCGACAGGGGAGAAAACACCATATATTTT
CDR3 protein: CAIRADRGENTIYF

J gene: TRBJ1-1
V gene: TRBV9
clone size: once
D gene: NA
CDR3 DNA: TGTGCCAGCAGCGTAGGAGTTCAGAACACTGAAGCTTTCTTT
CDR3 protein: CASSVGVQNTEAFF